These 32 T cell receptor beta chains originate from one sample sequenced in a study of T cell responses to AZD1222 COVID-19 vaccine. The assay was immunoSEQ multiplex PCR, and TCRdb's table has in-frame clones only and misses some. The sample records some 100,000 clones, roughly 86% being singletons. The sequencing used peripheral blood, collected 28 days after the second AZD1222 dose. Receptor source: an adult who received the AZD1222 COVID-19 vaccine.

The chain recombines TRBV4-3 with TRBJ1-2; D not certain. The ends were cut back, 0 bases at V and 4 bases at J, with 12 bases in the middle. This CDR3 is built from 15 residues. Per the germline V gene, CDR1 is LGHNA and CDR2 is YSLEER. CDR3 nucleotides: TGCGCCAGCAGCCAAGAGGACGGAGGATTCTATGGCTACACCTTC. Protein: CASSQEDGGFYGYTF.

The chain is built from TRBV27 and TRBJ1-1; D is unclear. The germline V gene encodes CDR1 MNHEY and CDR2 SMNVEV (reference sequence). This CDR3 has 13 residues. With 4 bases removed from V and 0 bases from J, the gap between germline ends came to 6 bases. The CDR3 bases are TGTGCCAGCAGTTCACTGATGAACACTGAAGCTTTCTTT. Residues: CASSSLMNTEAFF.

This clone appeared a single time. The chain recombines TRBV30 with TRBJ2-6; D is undetermined. CDR1 and CDR2 (germline): GTSNPN, SVGIG (reference sequence). V was pared by 8 bases and J by 0 bases, with 5 bases between. The CDR3 loop spans 12 amino acids. CDR3 coding DNA: TGTGCCCTTGCCTCTGGGGCCAACGTCCTGACTTTC. Translation gives CALASGANVLTF.

CDR3 sequence reads: CASSSRDRTGNTGELFF. The CDR3 DNA reads TGTGCCAGCAGCTCGCGGGATAGGACAGGGAACACCGGGGAGCTGTTTTTT. V usage is TRBV7-9 and J usage is TRBJ2-2; D might be TRBD1 (7 bases). The CDR3 loop spans 17 amino acids. Germline values: CDR1 SEHNR, CDR2 FQNEAQ (reference sequence). Trimming cost V 4 bases and J 1 base, with 16 bases left between them.

V is TRBV7-9 and J is TRBJ1-1, with D possibly being TRBD1 (5 bases). V was pared by 4 bases and J by 1 base, with 7 bases between. CDR3 size: 13 residues. The germline V gene has CDR1 SEHNR and CDR2 FQNEAQ (reference sequence). CDR3 loop: CASSSGGNTEAFF. The CDR3 coding sequence is TGTGCCAGCAGCTCCGGGGGGAACACTGAAGCTTTCTTT.

The chain uses TRBV6-2 or TRBV6-3 and TRBJ1-5; unclear D gene. Germline loops: CDR1 MNHEY, CDR2 SVGEGT. Trimming left V 0 bases short and J 2 bases short, with 11 bases between. The CDR3 consists of 16 residues. The CDR3 spells CASSYSTGIGNQPQHF. The CDR3 nucleotides are TGTGCCAGCAGTTACTCCACGGGGATTGGCAATCAGCCCCAGCATTTT.

The chain uses TRBV9 and TRBJ1-5, with TRBD1 as a possible D gene (5 bases). V was shortened by 3 bases and J by 2 bases, with 15 bases between the two germline ends. Germline V lookup: CDR1 SGDLS, CDR2 YYNGEE. CDR3 length: 16 amino acids. CDR3 coding DNA: TGTGCCAGCAGCGGCCGGGACCTAATCGGCAATCAGCCCCAGCATTTT. This sequence encodes CASSGRDLIGNQPQHF.

This clone was recorded only once. The V and J genes are TRBV2 and TRBJ1-5; D remains unclear. The germline V and J ends were trimmed by 8 bases and 7 bases, with 12 bases remaining between them. This CDR3 is 12 amino acids long. Germline V CDR1 and CDR2: SNHLY, FYNNEI. The chain's CDR3 is CASAVQWQPQHF. In DNA, the CDR3 is TGTGCCAGCGCGGTACAGTGGCAGCCCCAGCATTTT.

This chain uses TRBV19 with TRBJ2-4; D could derive from TRBD1 or TRBD2 (6 bases each). Deletions cut 7 bases from V and 0 bases from J, with 19 bases between. This CDR3 spans 17 amino acids. Looked up from germline, CDR1 is LNHDA and CDR2 is SQIVND (reference sequence). Here the CDR3 DNA reads TGTGCCAGTACCCCTGAAGGGGGGCGGCTAGCCAAAAACATTCAGTACTTC. Protein: CASTPEGGRLAKNIQYF.

The rearrangement links TRBV3-1 (or the pseudogene TRBV3-2) to TRBJ2-1; possible D gene TRBD1, 5 bases. This CDR3 region has 14 residues. Trimming pared 4 bases from V and 5 bases from J, leaving 12 bases between. The V gene's germline CDR1 is LGHDT and CDR2 YNNKEL (reference sequence). CDR3 protein: CASSRGAMNNEQFF. For the CDR3, the DNA is TGTGCCAGCAGCCGTGGGGCGATGAACAATGAGCAGTTCTTC.

The chain carries TRBV6-2 or TRBV6-3 and TRBJ1-2; D is unclear. Germline CDR1 MNHEY, CDR2 SVGEGT. This CDR3 is built from 12 residues. V was trimmed by 6 bases and J by 4 bases, leaving 9 bases between them. In DNA form, the CDR3 reads TGTGCCAGCAGCGGATATGCCTATGGCTACACCTTC. This translates into CASSGYAYGYTF.

This chain joins TRBV6-5 and TRBJ2-5; 13 nucleotides align to TRBD2. Unmatched junction bases numbered 5, after V lost 8 bases and J lost 5 bases. The CDR3 length is 14 residues. Germline CDR1 reads MNHEY; CDR2 reads SVGAGI. The CDR3 loop reads CASGGGLAGETQYF. DNA for the CDR3: TGTGCCAGCGGAGGGGGACTAGCGGGGGAGACCCAGTACTTC.

The chain employs TRBV7-3 and TRBJ2-7; TRBD1 matches at 7 bases. Germline CDR1 and CDR2: SGHTA and FQGTGA. The CDR3 covers 14 residues. V lost 1 base and J lost 6; bases outside the gene matches: 6. This CDR3 reads CASSLKGGVGEQYF. The CDR3 nucleotides read TGTGCCAGCAGCTTAAAAGGGGGCGTGGGCGAGCAGTACTTC. The full variable domain, in which reference TRBV7-3 and TRBJ2-7 provide the parts outside the CDR3, is GAGVSQTPSNKVTEKGKYVELRCDPISGHTALYWYRQSLGQGPEFLIYFQGTGAADDSGLPNDRFFAVRPEGSVSTLKIQRTERGDSAVYLCASSLKGGVGEQYFGPGTRLTVT.

The chain carries TRBV7-9 and TRBJ2-7; 10 positions agree with TRBD1. Germline assignment: CDR1 SEHNR and CDR2 FQNEAQ (reference sequence). The CDR3 is 15 amino acids. The ends lost 1 base at V and 3 bases at J; junction bases unmatched: 3. The CDR3, as DNA: TGTGCCAGCAGCTTAGGACAGGGGGCGTTCTACGAGCAGTACTTC. Protein sequence: CASSLGQGAFYEQYF.

The rearrangement links TRBV28 to TRBJ2-7; D perhaps matches TRBD1 (6 bases). Trimming cost V 4 bases and J 3 bases, with 13 bases left between them. The germline gives CDR1 MDHEN, CDR2 SYDVKM. This CDR3 is built from 14 residues. In nucleotides, the CDR3 is TGTGCCAGCAGTTCCGGGACACCACTCTACGAGCAGTACTTC. Amino acid sequence: CASSSGTPLYEQYF.

This clone was observed a single time. The rearrangement joins TRBV4-2 to TRBJ2-3; 11 positions match TRBD1. V was pared by 1 base and J by 4 bases, with 7 bases of the junction left unmatched. Germline V gene data show CDR1 as LGHNA and CDR2 as YNFKEQ. The CDR3 runs to 17 residues. In DNA form, the CDR3 reads TGTGCCAGCAGCCAAGGCCTACCGGGACAGGGGGCAGATACGCAGTATTTT. Translating gives CASSQGLPGQGADTQYF.

This clone was found a few times. The V gene is TRBV6-1, the J gene TRBJ1-5; D not resolved. The CDR3 consists of 13 residues. CDR1 is MNHNS and CDR2 is SASEGT in the germline V gene. V lost 3 bases, J lost 9 bases, and 12 bases lay in between. DNA for the CDR3: TGTGCCAGCAGTGACCAGGCCCCGCGGCCCCAGCATTTT. Translated: CASSDQAPRPQHF.

This clone was counted only a few times. J is TRBJ1-1 and V is TRBV25-1; 10 bases fit TRBD1. Germline CDR1 is MGHDK and CDR2 is SYGVNS. The CDR3 has 14 amino acids. With 6 bases clipped from V and 1 base from J, the junction kept 2 bases outside the gene matches. The CDR3 reads CASRDRGPNTEAFF. The CDR3 DNA follows: TGTGCCAGCAGAGACAGGGGGCCGAACACTGAAGCTTTCTTT.

This chain uses TRBV7-2 with TRBJ2-1, with D uncertain. The germline gives CDR1 SGHTA, CDR2 FQGNSA. The V end was cut by 5 bases, the J end by 0 bases, with 5 bases between. The CDR3 totals 13 residues. This CDR3 is CASSRYSYNEQFF. In nucleotides, the CDR3 is TGTGCCAGCAGCCGTTACTCCTACAATGAGCAGTTCTTC. The full variable domain, completed using reference TRBV7-2 and TRBJ2-1, is GAGVSQSPSNKVTEKGKDVELRCDPISGHTALYWYRQSLGQGLEFLIYFQGNSAPDKSGLPSDRFSAERTGGSVSTLTIQRTQQEDSAVYLCASSRYSYNEQFFGPGTRLTVL.

The chain has TRBV14 and TRBJ1-4, with TRBD1 as a possible D gene (5 bases). Trimming took off 2 bases at V and 5 bases at J, with 24 bases between the two ends. This CDR3 contains 19 residues. Germline loops: CDR1 SGHDN, CDR2 FVKESK. CDR3 protein: CASSQPSGDSVIRNEKLFF. In DNA, the CDR3 is TGTGCCAGCAGCCAACCGTCCGGGGACTCGGTGATAAGAAATGAAAAACTGTTTTTT.

The rearrangement links TRBV20-1 to TRBJ2-1, with 10 bases identical to TRBD1. The CDR3 has 15 amino acids. The ends lost 3 bases at V and 6 bases at J; junction bases unmatched: 8. Germline V gives CDR1 DFQATT, CDR2 SNEGSKA (reference sequence). In DNA form, the CDR3 reads TGCAGTGCTAGTCAAGCGGACAGGGGGGGCAATGAGCAGTTCTTC. Residues: CSASQADRGGNEQFF.

The chain is built from TRBV6-2 or TRBV6-3 and TRBJ1-5; no clear D gene. The germline V gene encodes CDR1 MNHEY and CDR2 SVGEGT. The germline V and J ends were trimmed by 5 bases and 4 bases, with 12 bases remaining between them. There are 14 residues in the CDR3. Written as DNA, the CDR3 is TGTGCCAGCAGTATTGGATCGGGGAATCAGCCCCAGCATTTT. Its protein product is CASSIGSGNQPQHF.

The chain recombines TRBV4-1 with TRBJ1-5; no clear D. V was shortened by 0 bases and J by 7 bases, with 7 bases between the two germline ends. This CDR3 comprises 13 residues. Germline V gene data show CDR1 as MGHRA and CDR2 as YSYEKL. This chain's CDR3 is CASSQDLEQPQHF. The CDR3 nucleotides are TGCGCCAGCAGCCAAGATCTGGAACAGCCCCAGCATTTT.

There are a few counts of this clone. The chain has TRBV12-3 or TRBV12-4 and TRBJ2-7; D gene uncertain. The CDR3 contains 12 residues. V was clipped by 6 bases and J by 1 base, with 7 bases between them. The DNA for the CDR3 is TGTGCCAGCAGCCGCGTATCCTACGAGCAGTACTTC. Its translation: CASSRVSYEQYF.

This clone was recorded a few times. The rearrangement joins TRBV6-4 to TRBJ1-5; no clear D. Trimming stripped 4 bases from V and 0 bases from J, with 7 bases between. The CDR3 extends over 14 amino acids. CDR1 and CDR2 from the germline V gene are MRHNA and SNTAGT. CDR3 amino acids: CASSAGDSNQPQHF. The CDR3 DNA is TGTGCCAGCAGTGCCGGGGATAGCAATCAGCCCCAGCATTTT.

CDR3 sequence (DNA): TGTGCCAGCAGCGTAGCGGCCCCTGGGGAGACCCAGTACTTC. Residues: CASSVAAPGETQYF. This rearrangement joins TRBV9 to TRBJ2-5; D uncertain. The CDR3 runs 14 residues. Germline CDR1 SGDLS, CDR2 YYNGEE. V was cut by 0 bases and J by 5 bases, with 11 bases left in between.

The chain recombines TRBV12-5 with TRBJ1-1; no clear D. Germline V CDR1 and CDR2: LGHNT, FRNRAP. V was shortened by 4 bases and J by 1 base, with 10 bases between the two germline ends. The CDR3 runs to 14 residues. In DNA, the CDR3 is TGTGCTAGTGGTTCCTCGCCGACGAACACTGAAGCTTTCTTT. It encodes CASGSSPTNTEAFF.

The gene calls are TRBV5-1 and TRBJ1-5; D not certain. The ends were cut back, 1 base at V and 5 bases at J, with 13 bases in the middle. The CDR3 is 15 amino acids. CDR1 is SGHRS and CDR2 is YFSETQ in the germline V gene. The CDR3 reads CASSLSSGPDQPQHF. The CDR3 region has the DNA TGCGCCAGCAGCTTGTCCTCGGGCCCGGATCAGCCCCAGCATTTT.

This clone was detected a few times. This chain uses TRBV29-1 with TRBJ1-2; maybe TRBD1 (5 bases). Germline V lookup: CDR1 SQVTM, CDR2 ANQGSEA. Trimming pared 8 bases from V and 3 bases from J, leaving 10 bases between. The CDR3 totals 11 residues. CDR3 nucleotide sequence: TGCAGCTTGGGGCAGGACTATGGCTACACCTTC. This sequence encodes CSLGQDYGYTF.

This clone was observed a single time. V gene TRBV6-2 or TRBV6-3 combines with J gene TRBJ1-2; D might be TRBD1 (5 bases). This CDR3 comprises 15 residues. Germline lookup yields CDR1 MNHEY and CDR2 SVGEGT. The ends were cut back, 6 bases at V and 4 bases at J, with 18 bases in the middle. The CDR3 DNA follows: TGTGCCAGCAGCGATGTGGGGCGCTTGGGCTATGGCTACACCTTC. Residues: CASSDVGRLGYGYTF.

V is TRBV29-1 and J is TRBJ1-2; 7 nucleotides agree with TRBD1. In germline, CDR1 is SQVTM, CDR2 ANQGSEA. Unmatched junction bases numbered 16, after V lost 7 bases and J lost 5 bases. The CDR3 has 15 amino acids. The DNA for the CDR3 is TGCAGCGCCGAGCCCCCCCAGGGGGTGGGTTATGGCTACACCTTC. Its protein is CSAEPPQGVGYGYTF.

The chain uses TRBV21-1 and TRBJ1-5; TRBD1, the table's D call, was not compared with the DNA. TRBV21-1 is termed a pseudogene. This CDR3 has 17 amino acids. CDR3 DNA: TGTGCCAGCAGCCCCGGGGACAGGGAAGGAGGCAATCAGCCCCAGCATTTT. Translating it yields CASSPGDREGGNQPQHF.